This TCR beta chain was sequenced in a study of control samples from healthy donors and cancer patients (dated by TCRdb to about 2020). Taken from the germline V gene, the CDR1 and CDR2 loops are MNHEY and SVGAGI. Measured from the cysteine to the phenylalanine, the CDR3 is 13 residues long. Of the read, only the CDR3 DNA is kept; its 39 bases are in frame from base 1. V loses 10 bases, J loses 8 bases, and the germline ends lie 17 bases apart. This clone occurred once. This receptor's antigen is unknown. Per-nucleotide qualities are absent, and no much larger clonotype sits a single base away. Libraries were prepared through the immunoSEQ multiplex PCR assay. The table comes from immuneACCESS by way of TCRdb, which keeps in-frame sequences with V and J called. Part of the clones is missing from these tables; in studies checked, under half for an unresolved V gene and the rest for unknown reasons. Across this sample there are approximately 110,000 clones, with approximately 90% seen only once. In total, the top ten clones hold roughly a sixth of the sample.

Sequencing was carried out using blood. The chain is encoded by TRBV6-5 joined to TRBJ1-4; a confident D gene designation cannot be given. The TCR sequence derives from a woman aged 45-65 years in good health. This receptor has the CDR3 CATSLVRAEKLFF. In nucleotides, the sequence is TGTGCCACCTCACTCGTCCGGGCCGAAAAACTGTTTTTT.